Here is one TCR beta chain with its context. Its specificity is unknown. Assay: immunoSEQ multiplex PCR; the TCRdb copy retains only in-frame clones and omits some. The table includes some 2.1 million clones, 95% detected once. Trimming shortened V by 10 bases and J by 1 base, and 8 bases separated the two germline ends. Germline CDR1 is MDHEN and CDR2 is SYDVKM. The CDR3 is 13 residues long. The data were taken from a study of shared clonotypes between healthy human individuals. Overall study findings and caveats: Clonotype sharing among donors was expected to depend on sequencing depth.

The sample taken for sequencing was naive CD4+ T cells sorted from blood. Subset denoted: CD45RA+ positively selected. The rearrangement links TRBV28 to TRBJ2-6; D not resolved. The sequence was obtained from a man between 18 and 29 years old in good health. The CDR3 DNA is TGTGCCACCTTAAATTCTGGGGCCAACGTCCTGACTTTC. This sequence encodes CATLNSGANVLTF.